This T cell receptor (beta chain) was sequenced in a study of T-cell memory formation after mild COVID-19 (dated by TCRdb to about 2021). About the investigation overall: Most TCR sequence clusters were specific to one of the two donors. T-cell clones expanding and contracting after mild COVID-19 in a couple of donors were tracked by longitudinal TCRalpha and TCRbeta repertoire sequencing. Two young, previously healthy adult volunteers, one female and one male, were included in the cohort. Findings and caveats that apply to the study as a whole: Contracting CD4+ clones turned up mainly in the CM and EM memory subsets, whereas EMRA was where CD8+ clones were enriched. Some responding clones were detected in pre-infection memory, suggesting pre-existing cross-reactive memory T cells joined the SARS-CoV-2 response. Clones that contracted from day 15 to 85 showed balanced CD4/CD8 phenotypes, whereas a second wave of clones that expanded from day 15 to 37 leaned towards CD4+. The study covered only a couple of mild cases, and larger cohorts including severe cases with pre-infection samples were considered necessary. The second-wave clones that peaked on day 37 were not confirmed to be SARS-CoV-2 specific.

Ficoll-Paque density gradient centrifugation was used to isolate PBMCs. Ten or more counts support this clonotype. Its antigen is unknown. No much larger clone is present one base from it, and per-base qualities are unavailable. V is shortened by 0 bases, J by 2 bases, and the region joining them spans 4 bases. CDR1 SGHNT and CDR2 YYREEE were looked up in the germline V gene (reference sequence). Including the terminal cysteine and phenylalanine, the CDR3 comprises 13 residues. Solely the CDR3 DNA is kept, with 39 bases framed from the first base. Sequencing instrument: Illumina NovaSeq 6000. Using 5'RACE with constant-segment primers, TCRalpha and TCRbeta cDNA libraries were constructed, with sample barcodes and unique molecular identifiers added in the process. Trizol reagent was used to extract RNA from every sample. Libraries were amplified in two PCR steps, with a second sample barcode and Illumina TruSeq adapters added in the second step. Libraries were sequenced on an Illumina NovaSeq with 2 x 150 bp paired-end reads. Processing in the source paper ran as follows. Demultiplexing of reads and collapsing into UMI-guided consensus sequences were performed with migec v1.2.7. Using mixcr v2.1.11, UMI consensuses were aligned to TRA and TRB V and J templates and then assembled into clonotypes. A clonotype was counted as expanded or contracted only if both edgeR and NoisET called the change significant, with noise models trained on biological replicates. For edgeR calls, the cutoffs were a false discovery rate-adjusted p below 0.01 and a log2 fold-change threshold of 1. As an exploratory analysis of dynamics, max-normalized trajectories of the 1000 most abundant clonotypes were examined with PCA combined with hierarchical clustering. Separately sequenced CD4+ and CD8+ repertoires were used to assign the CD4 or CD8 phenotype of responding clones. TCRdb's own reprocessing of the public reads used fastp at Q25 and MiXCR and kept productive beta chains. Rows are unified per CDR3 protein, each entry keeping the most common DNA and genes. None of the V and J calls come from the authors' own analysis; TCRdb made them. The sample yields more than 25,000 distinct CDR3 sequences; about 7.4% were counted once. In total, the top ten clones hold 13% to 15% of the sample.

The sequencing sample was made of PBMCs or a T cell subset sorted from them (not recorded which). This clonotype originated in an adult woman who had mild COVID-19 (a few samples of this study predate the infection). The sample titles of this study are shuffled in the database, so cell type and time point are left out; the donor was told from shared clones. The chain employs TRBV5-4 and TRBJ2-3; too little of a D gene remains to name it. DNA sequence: TGTGCCAGCAGCTTGGAGAACACAGATACGCAGTATTTT. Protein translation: CASSLENTDTQYF.